These T cell receptor beta chains were read from a single sample in a study of cytotoxic CD8 clonotypes in ibrutinib-treated CLL. Produced via immunoSEQ multiplex PCR; TCRdb's table is partial and in-frame only. The table has about 160,000 clones, under 85% seen once. The sequencing here drew on PBMCs, taken after 24 months of ibrutinib treatment. Source of these receptors: a human donor with chronic lymphocytic leukemia. The CDR3 runs from the conserved cysteine through the conserved F or W. A D gene is named only where the DNA matches it firmly. Rows may omit the clone size; those that give it use once, few, many or a size class.

clone_size	v_call	j_call	d_call	cdr3_nt	cdr3_aa
-	TRBV28	TRBJ2-7	-	TGTGCCAGCAGTTTATCGGGATATTCTTACGAGCAGTACTTC	CASSLSGYSYEQYF
once	TRBV7-6	TRBJ2-5	TRBD1	TGTGCCAGCAGCGGTAGGGACAGAGGGGCTGGGACCCAGTACTTC	CASSGRDRGAGTQYF
-	TRBV5-1	TRBJ2-1	-	TGCGCCAGCAGCGTTCTAGCGAGCTCCTACAATGAGCAGTTCTTC	CASSVLASSYNEQFF
-	TRBV6-1	TRBJ2-7	-	TGTGCCAGCAACCCAGAGACAGGCTACTCCTACGAGCAGTACTTC	CASNPETGYSYEQYF
-	TRBV6-5	TRBJ1-1	-	TGTGCCAGCAGTCCGAGACAGAACACTGAAGCTTTCTTT	CASSPRQNTEAFF
once	TRBV6-5	TRBJ1-4	TRBD1	TGTGCCAGCAGTTTCAGGGGGGGGAGAGAAAAACTGTTTTTT	CASSFRGGREKLFF
-	TRBV18	TRBJ2-7	-	TGTGCCAGCTCACCGAGATCCACAGGAGGCAACCTTTACGAGCAGTACTTC	CASSPRSTGGNLYEQYF
-	TRBV23-1	TRBJ2-7	-	TGCGCCAGCAGTACATGGGACCCAGGGCTACCCTACGAGCAGTACTTC	CASSTWDPGLPYEQYF
-	TRBV9	TRBJ2-2	-	TGTGCCAGCAGCGTAGGGGGGTACGCCGGGGAGCTGTTTTTT	CASSVGGYAGELFF
-	TRBV9	TRBJ2-3	TRBD2	TGTGCCAGCAGTTGGATTAGCGGGTTGTCGCAGTATTTT	CASSWISGLSQYF
-	TRBV7-9	TRBJ1-1	-	TGTGCCAGCAGCTGGGGGTCGGGCGGGGCTGAAGCTTTCTTT	CASSWGSGGAEAFF
-	TRBV5-1	TRBJ1-1	-	TGCGCCAGCAGCTTGGGGGGACTCCTGGGCACTGAAGCTTTCTTT	CASSLGGLLGTEAFF
-	TRBV6-5	TRBJ1-1	-	TGTGCCAGCAGAAGGGCCGGGAACACTGAAGCTTTCTTT	CASRRAGNTEAFF
-	TRBV4-2	TRBJ1-1	TRBD1	TGTGCCAGCAGCCAAGATTTGAACAGGGGGCAGACATTTGGAGCTTTCTTT	CASSQDLNRGQTFGAFF
few	TRBV7-2	TRBJ2-7	-	TGTGCCAGCAGCTTAAAAGGTGGGAGCTCCTACGAGCAGTACTTC	CASSLKGGSSYEQYF
-	TRBV30	TRBJ1-1	-	TGTGCCTGGAGTACCCGCAGAGGGGTCCGGACTGAAGCTTTCTTT	CAWSTRRGVRTEAFF
-	TRBV4-3	TRBJ2-1	-	TGCGCCAGCAGCCAAAAGGGGAGCTCCTACAATGAGCAGTTCTTC	CASSQKGSSYNEQFF
-	TRBV28	TRBJ2-3	TRBD1	TGTGCCGGTAGTCGACAGGGGAAGGCAGATACGCAGTATTTT	CAGSRQGKADTQYF
-	TRBV2	TRBJ2-7	-	TGTGCCAGCAGTGAAGAAGGCATAACTAGCTCCTACGAGCAGTACTTC	CASSEEGITSSYEQYF
-	TRBV14	TRBJ1-6	-	TGTGCCAGCAGCCAAGAGCAGGGGCTCTCACCCCTCCACTTT	CASSQEQGLSPLHF
-	TRBV11-2	TRBJ2-1	-	TGTGCCAGCAGCTTAGATCCTGGTCGAAATGAGCAGTTCTTC	CASSLDPGRNEQFF
few	TRBV7-2	TRBJ1-1	-	TGTGCCAGCAGAGAACAAAGTAAGGGCACTGAAGCTTTCTTT	CASREQSKGTEAFF
-	TRBV29-1	TRBJ1-3	-	TGCAGCGTTTTGGAGCCTTCCTCTGGAAACACCATATATTTT	CSVLEPSSGNTIYF
few	TRBV9	TRBJ1-3	TRBD1	TGTGCCAGCAGCGGGGGACAGGGGAGCCCTGGAAACACCATATATTTT	CASSGGQGSPGNTIYF
-	TRBV11-1	TRBJ2-2	-	TGTGCCAGCAGCTTAGACTACCTTCTGCAGAACACCGGGGAGCTGTTTTTT	CASSLDYLLQNTGELFF
-	TRBV4-1	TRBJ2-7	-	TGCGCCAGCAGCCCCGGGGGGCCCTCCTACGAGCAGTACTTC	CASSPGGPSYEQYF
-	TRBV11-3	TRBJ1-2	-	TGTGCCAGCAGCTTAAAAGAAGGCTACACCTTC	CASSLKEGYTF
-	TRBV5-1	TRBJ1-1	-	TGCGCCAGCAGCCGAGAAGGGTCTGAAGCTTTCTTT	CASSREGSEAFF
-	TRBV29-1	TRBJ2-7	TRBD2	TGCAGCGTTGAAAGGCGGCGGGAGGTAAGCGAGCAGTACTTC	CSVERRREVSEQYF
-	TRBV2	TRBJ2-7	-	TGTGCCAGCAGTGAACAAGGGGGGCCTAGCGAGCAGTACTTC	CASSEQGGPSEQYF
-	TRBV4-1	TRBJ2-1	-	TGCGCCAGCAGCCAAGAGGGGGGCCCATTTGAGCAGTTCTTC	CASSQEGGPFEQFF
-	TRBV27	TRBJ2-2	TRBD2	TGTGCCAGCAGTCTCCTAAATCTAGCGGGGACCTTCACCGGGGAGCTGTTTTTT	CASSLLNLAGTFTGELFF
-	TRBV4-3	TRBJ2-7	-	TGCGCCAGCAGCCAAGAGGGGGGCACGTCCTACGAGCAGTACTTC	CASSQEGGTSYEQYF